Listed below are T cell receptor beta chains from one sample, sequenced in a study of cytomegalovirus exposure and HLA in healthy donors. Assay used: immunoSEQ multiplex PCR; TCRdb lists only in-frame clones, some missing. This table has roughly 190,000 clones, 87% appearing once. The specimen sequenced was PBMCs. These receptors originate from a man between 25 and 39 years old in good health and CMV-seronegative. The CDR3 runs from the conserved cysteine through the conserved F or W. A D gene is named only where the DNA matches it firmly. Clone size is shown for a subset of rows, as once, few, many or a class of expanded clone.

J gene | clone size | D gene | V gene | CDR3 protein | CDR3 DNA
TRBJ1-2 | - | TRBD1 | TRBV5-1 | CASSLGTGAFALMSYTF | TGCGCCAGCAGCTTGGGAACAGGGGCCTTTGCCTTAATGAGCTACACCTTC
TRBJ1-5 | - | - | TRBV18 | CASSPRALAAQPQHF | TGTGCCAGCTCACCACGAGCGCTAGCGGCTCAGCCCCAGCATTTT
TRBJ2-1 | - | - | TRBV18 | CASSPLGGQVDEQFF | TGTGCCAGCTCACCCCTGGGGGGGCAAGTCGATGAGCAGTTCTTC
TRBJ2-5 | - | TRBD2 | TRBV5-1 | CASARGGSGTQYF | TGCGCCAGCGCACGGGGGGGTTCAGGGACCCAGTACTTC
TRBJ1-3 | - | - | TRBV30 | CAWSQGSGNTIYF | TGTGCCTGGAGTCAGGGTTCTGGAAACACCATATATTTT
TRBJ2-3 | - | TRBD2 | TRBV19 | CASSWFAGGLITDTQYF | TGTGCCAGTAGTTGGTTTGCGGGGGGACTGATCACAGATACGCAGTATTTT
TRBJ1-5 | - | - | TRBV30 | CAWSGLEDGGGQPQHF | TGTGCCTGGAGTGGGCTGGAGGACGGGGGGGGTCAGCCCCAGCATTTT
TRBJ1-6 | - | - | TRBV2 | CASRKGPSSYNSPLHF | TGTGCCAGCAGGAAGGGGCCTAGCTCCTATAATTCACCCCTCCACTTT
TRBJ1-5 | - | - | TRBV28 | CASSHSSPTIMGGGNQPQHF | TGTGCCAGCAGTCATTCCTCACCAACTATCATGGGGGGGGGCAATCAGCCCCAGCATTTT
TRBJ2-3 | - | - | TRBV7-8 | CASSLGSMSSTDTQYF | TGTGCCAGCAGCTTAGGAAGCATGTCTAGCACAGATACGCAGTATTTT
TRBJ2-1 | - | TRBD1 | TRBV5-4 | CASSPGTGSNEQFF | TGTGCCAGCAGCCCGGGGACAGGGAGCAATGAGCAGTTCTTC
TRBJ2-5 | once | - | TRBV5-1 | CASSLGSGDETQYF | TGCGCCAGCAGCTTGGGTTCAGGGGATGAGACCCAGTACTTC
TRBJ1-2 | - | - | TRBV14 | CASSQNTENYGYTF | TGTGCCAGCAGCCAAAATACAGAGAACTATGGCTACACCTTC
TRBJ1-2 | - | - | TRBV4-3 | CASSQDPRQYGYTF | TGCGCCAGCAGCCAAGATCCAAGACAGTATGGCTACACCTTC
TRBJ2-3 | - | TRBD2 | TRBV10-1 | CASSEVPSGGADTQYF | TGCGCCAGCAGTGAAGTGCCTAGCGGGGGGGCAGATACGCAGTATTTT
TRBJ1-3 | - | TRBD1 | TRBV5-1 | CASRGQDFGNTIYF | TGCGCCAGCAGGGGACAGGACTTCGGAAACACCATATATTTT
TRBJ1-2 | - | - | TRBV19 | CASHIARLSGNGYTF | TGTGCCAGTCATATCGCCCGACTGAGCGGGAACGGCTACACCTTC
TRBJ2-7 | - | TRBD2 | TRBV7-8 | CASRGLAENYEQYF | TGTGCCAGCAGAGGACTAGCGGAGAACTACGAGCAGTACTTC
TRBJ2-7 | - | TRBD1 | TRBV6-6 | CASSYGTGYNEQYF | TGTGCCAGCAGTTACGGGACAGGGTATAACGAGCAGTACTTC
TRBJ1-5 | - | - | TRBV30 | CAWSGVSNQPQHF | TGTGCCTGGAGTGGCGTGAGCAATCAGCCCCAGCATTTT
TRBJ2-5 | - | - | TRBV7-8 | CASTKGETQYF | TGTGCCAGCACCAAGGGGGAGACCCAGTACTTC
TRBJ2-3 | few | TRBD1 | TRBV4-3 | CASGDRVLGDTQYF | TGCGCCAGCGGGGACAGGGTATTAGGGGATACGCAGTATTTT
TRBJ2-2 | - | TRBD2 | TRBV29-1 | CSVAGTSGANTGELFF | TGCAGCGTGGCCGGGACTAGCGGAGCGAACACCGGGGAGCTGTTTTTT
TRBJ2-7 | - | - | TRBV18 | CASSLRQVSSYGQYF | TGTGCCAGCTCACTTAGACAGGTTAGCTCCTACGGGCAGTACTTC
TRBJ2-7 | - | - | TRBV7-8 | CASSPTKRSSYEQYF | TGTGCCAGCAGCCCGACTAAGAGGTCCTCCTACGAGCAGTACTTC
TRBJ2-7 | - | - | TRBV7-2 | CASSSTIQNGEQYF | TGTGCCAGCAGCTCCACTATACAAAATGGGGAGCAGTACTTC
TRBJ1-5 | few | TRBD1 | TRBV28 | CASSPTPRQGAQPQHF | TGTGCCAGCAGTCCAACGCCCCGACAGGGGGCTCAGCCCCAGCATTTT
TRBJ2-2 | - | TRBD1 | TRBV2 | CASRDSGGLAGELFF | TGTGCCAGCAGGGACTCAGGGGGCTTGGCCGGGGAGCTGTTTTTT
TRBJ2-1 | - | TRBD2 | TRBV9 | CASSVDVTGRASGTISYNEQFF | TGTGCCAGCAGCGTAGACGTGACCGGGAGGGCCTCAGGGACGATCTCCTACAATGAGCAGTTCTTC
TRBJ1-5 | - | - | TRBV18 | CASSPQGKSNQPQHF | TGTGCCAGCTCACCCCAGGGGAAAAGCAATCAGCCCCAGCATTTT
TRBJ2-3 | once | - | TRBV20-1 | CSARHTDTQYF | TGCAGTGCGCGCCACACAGATACGCAGTATTTT
TRBJ1-1 | - | TRBD1 | TRBV2 | CASVGTATLGTEAFF | TGTGCCAGCGTCGGGACAGCAACCCTGGGCACTGAAGCTTTCTTT
TRBJ1-1 | - | - | TRBV7-2 | CASSSTWTNTEAFF | TGTGCCAGCAGCTCCACGTGGACAAACACTGAAGCTTTCTTT
TRBJ1-5 | - | - | TRBV6-1 | CASSEDRRESNQPQHF | TGTGCCAGCAGTGAAGACAGGAGGGAAAGCAATCAGCCCCAGCATTTT
TRBJ2-1 | - | - | TRBV18 | CASSPGGAFGNEQFF | TGTGCCAGCTCACCGGGGGGGGCCTTCGGTAATGAGCAGTTCTTC
TRBJ2-5 | - | TRBD1 | TRBV7-2 | CASSLHAGTGKMAQYF | TGTGCCAGCAGCTTACATGCCGGGACAGGGAAAATGGCCCAGTACTTC
TRBJ2-2 | once | TRBD1 | TRBV29-1 | CSAGQGADTGELFF | TGCAGCGCCGGACAGGGGGCGGACACCGGGGAGCTGTTTTTT
TRBJ2-2 | - | TRBD1 | TRBV28 | CASRQTQGQAGELFF | TGTGCCAGCAGGCAAACACAGGGGCAGGCCGGGGAGCTGTTTTTT
TRBJ2-7 | - | TRBD1 | TRBV29-1 | CSVQRQGQSYEQYF | TGCAGCGTTCAGCGACAGGGGCAAAGCTACGAGCAGTACTTC
TRBJ2-2 | - | TRBD1 | TRBV4-3 | CASSQGQGVTGELFF | TGCGCCAGCAGCCAAGGTCAGGGGGTCACCGGGGAGCTGTTTTTT
TRBJ2-7 | - | - | TRBV19 | CASSINRVREQYF | TGTGCCAGTAGTATAAACAGGGTACGCGAGCAGTACTTC
TRBJ1-4 | few | - | TRBV15 | CATSHRRGGGEKLFF | TGTGCCACCAGCCATCGTCGGGGGGGAGGTGAAAAACTGTTTTTT
TRBJ1-2 | - | - | TRBV6-1 | CASSEDYRDVFGGGYTF | TGTGCCAGCAGTGAAGACTACAGGGACGTTTTTGGCGGGGGCTACACCTTC
TRBJ2-2 | - | TRBD1 | TRBV7-7 | CASSFAGTENTGELFF | TGTGCTAGCAGCTTCGCCGGGACAGAAAACACCGGGGAGCTGTTTTTT
TRBJ1-2 | - | TRBD1 | TRBV28 | CASSLWGQGGSGYTF | TGTGCCAGCAGTTTATGGGGACAGGGAGGTAGTGGCTACACCTTC
TRBJ1-5 | - | - | TRBV6-6 | CASTQLGGDGQPQHF | TGTGCCAGCACACAACTAGGGGGGGACGGTCAGCCCCAGCATTTT
TRBJ2-7 | - | TRBD2 | TRBV6-5 | CASSYSRGAYEQYF | TGTGCCAGCAGTTACTCCCGGGGGGCCTACGAGCAGTACTTC
TRBJ2-2 | once | - | TRBV4-2 | CASSQGEVGAGELFF | TGTGCCAGCAGCCAAGGGGAGGTGGGGGCCGGGGAGCTGTTTTTT
TRBJ2-3 | - | TRBD2 | TRBV4-3 | CASGTSAGGPSLYF | TGCGCCAGCGGTACATCAGCGGGGGGGCCTTCTCTGTATTTT
TRBJ2-1 | - | TRBD1 | TRBV5-6 | CASSFLKGGQGIYEQFF | TGTGCCAGCAGCTTCCTGAAGGGGGGACAGGGGATCTATGAGCAGTTCTTC
TRBJ2-5 | - | TRBD2 | TRBV7-9 | CASSLGGTRETQYF | TGTGCCAGCAGCTTGGGAGGGACGAGAGAGACCCAGTACTTC
TRBJ2-7 | - | TRBD1 | TRBV6-5 | CASSWGQGPNEQYF | TGTGCCAGCAGTTGGGGACAGGGGCCCAACGAGCAGTACTTC
TRBJ2-7 | - | - | TRBV2 | CASSEMTGAAFSYEQYF | TGTGCCAGCAGTGAAATGACGGGAGCAGCCTTCTCCTACGAGCAGTACTTC
TRBJ1-4 | once | TRBD1 | TRBV6-1 | CASSDPGTGGNEKLFF | TGTGCCAGCAGTGATCCCGGGACAGGGGGTAATGAAAAACTGTTTTTT
TRBJ2-6 | - | TRBD1 | TRBV5-1 | CASSSGQGLGEGTGANVLTF | TGCGCCAGCAGCTCAGGACAGGGTTTGGGGGAAGGGACTGGGGCCAACGTCCTGACTTTC
TRBJ2-2 | - | TRBD1 | TRBV7-9 | CASRDSGTGATGELFF | TGTGCCAGCAGAGACTCCGGGACAGGGGCGACCGGGGAGCTGTTTTTT
TRBJ1-5 | - | - | TRBV6-5 | CASSYVRDQPQHF | TGTGCCAGCAGTTACGTTAGAGATCAGCCCCAGCATTTT
TRBJ2-1 | - | TRBD2 | TRBV7-9 | CASSFKRTSGINEQFF | TGTGCCAGCAGCTTTAAAAGGACTAGCGGGATAAATGAGCAGTTCTTC
TRBJ2-1 | - | - | TRBV6-5 | CASSYARQDGEQFF | TGTGCCAGCAGTTACGCCCGACAGGACGGTGAGCAGTTCTTC
TRBJ1-2 | - | TRBD1 | TRBV6-5 | CASSYRQGINYGYTF | TGTGCCAGCAGTTACCGACAGGGAATTAACTATGGCTACACCTTC